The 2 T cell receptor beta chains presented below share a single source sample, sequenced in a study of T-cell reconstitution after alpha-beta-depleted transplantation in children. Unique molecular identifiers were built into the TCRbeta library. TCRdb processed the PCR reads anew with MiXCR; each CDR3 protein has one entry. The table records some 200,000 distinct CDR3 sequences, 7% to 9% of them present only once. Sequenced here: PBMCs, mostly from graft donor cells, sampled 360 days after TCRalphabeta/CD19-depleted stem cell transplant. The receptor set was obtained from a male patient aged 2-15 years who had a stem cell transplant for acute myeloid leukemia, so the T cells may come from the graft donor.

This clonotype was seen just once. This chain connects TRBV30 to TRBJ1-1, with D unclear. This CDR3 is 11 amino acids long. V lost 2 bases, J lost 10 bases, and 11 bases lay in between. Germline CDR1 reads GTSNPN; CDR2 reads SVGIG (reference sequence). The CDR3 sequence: CAWSLRQRAFF. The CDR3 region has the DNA TGTGCCTGGAGTTTAAGGCAGAGAGCTTTCTTT.

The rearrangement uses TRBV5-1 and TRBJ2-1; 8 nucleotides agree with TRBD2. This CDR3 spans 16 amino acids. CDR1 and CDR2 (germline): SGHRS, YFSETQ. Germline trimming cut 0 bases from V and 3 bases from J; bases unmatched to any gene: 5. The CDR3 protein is CASSLEGSGDYNEQFF. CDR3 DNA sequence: TGCGCCAGCAGCTTGGAGGGTAGCGGGGACTACAATGAGCAGTTCTTC.